This T cell receptor (beta chain) is drawn from a study of regulatory T cells in long-lasting Graves disease. Both iRepertoire HTBI primers and Arm-PCR of CDR3 regions were used to build the TCR beta libraries. MiXCR, applied by TCRdb to the multiplex PCR reads, yields one record per CDR3 protein. The sample carries 400,000 to 500,000 distinct CDR3 sequences, about 16% recorded once. The V end lost 3 bases, the J end lost 7 bases, and 12 bases lay between the germline ends. Germline CDR1 and CDR2: GTSNPN and SVGIG (reference sequence). This CDR3 has 12 residues. This clonotype was picked up a small number of times. Its antigen remains unknown. As to time point: newly diagnosed GD, antithyroid drugs for less than 3 months. PBMCs were the source of the RNA used for TCR sequencing. The study, taken as a whole, reports: A reduction in accuracy may have resulted from the small sample size.

This sample also appeared in a second study, on T cells in Graves' hyperthyroidism and ophthalmopathy. This second study notes: The study used the HTBI primer set for a first-round RT-PCR of the TCR CDR3.

The chain employs TRBV30 and TRBJ1-2; a possible D gene is TRBD1 (6 bases). This sequence was found in a woman under 40 with Graves disease. Sequencing used peripheral blood mononuclear cells (PBMCs), obtained at new diagnosis, from a patient treated with antithyroid drugs. CDR3 in amino acids: CAWSGSRGGYTF. CDR3 bases: TGTGCCTGGAGCGGGAGCAGGGGTGGCTACACCTTC.